This entry features one T cell receptor (beta chain) sequence. This clonotype has ten or more counts. Its binding antigen is unknown. There are no base qualities to consult, and no much larger clone falls within one base. The source of the sample is a study of read filtering for tumor transcriptome and immune sequencing (dated by TCRdb to between 2020 and 2021). Concerning the study at large: The cohort consisted of about 18 male and some 15 female patients, with a mean age of approximately 66 years and an age range of about 40 to 85. After DNase treatment, whole-transcriptome libraries were prepared using the TruSeq RNA Access Library Prep Kit. TCR-region mapped reads per sample ranged from about 3.5 to 10.27 million with IR-seq versus only 85 to 1273 with RNA-seq. A main aim was a read-filtering strategy for immune repertoire data, specifically whether clonotypes supported by a single read should be removed. Using the same bone marrow samples, the study ran both targeted immune repertoire sequencing and bulk whole-transcriptome sequencing and then compared the TCR repertoires from each method. By revised international staging, roughly 8 patients were R-ISS I, about 17 were R-ISS II and about seven were R-ISS III.

Points the paper makes about the study in general: The sorted CD138-negative fraction was composed of a mixed bone marrow immune population rather than of purified T cells. Removing single-read clonotypes increased the correlation between IR-seq and RNA-seq shared clonotype proportions. Compared with RNA-seq, IR-seq captured clonotypes at much greater depth and more reliably, and a smaller IR-seq throughput was enough to identify most of the shared clonotypes. In IR-seq, single-read clonotypes were 80% to 90% of clonotypes but around 3.2% of total reads; in RNA-seq they were about 68% of clonotypes and less than 45% of reads.

TCR libraries were constructed from roughly 360 ng RNA using the Immunoverse kit, and molecular barcoded adaptors covering alpha/delta and beta/gamma chains were employed. TCR library preparation used the same RNA that was used for transcriptome sequencing. TCR libraries were sequenced on an Illumina HiSeq 4000 with 2 x 150 cycles. As for how the authors treated the data: With MiXCR, TCR reads were aligned to human V, D, J and C references and assembled into CDR3 clonotypes, with quality filtering and error correction included. The tcR package in R was used for analysis of clonotype counts and gene usage diversity. For inspection of raw mapping reads, RNA-seq reads were mapped by STAR aligner version 2.5.3a onto GRCh37 of the human genome. To test how sequencing depth affects detected clonotypes, IR-seq fastq files were randomly downsampled with Seqtk 1.3. TCRdb passed the public sequencing reads through fastp at Q25 and MiXCR, retaining productive beta sequences. When rows share a CDR3 protein, they turn into one entry using the most common DNA and genes. These V and J calls are TCRdb output, not the study's own analysis. For this sample the table gives more than 35,000 distinct CDR3 sequences, of which roughly 15% were detected only once. 38% of the sample comes from the top ten.

The germline V gene encodes CDR1 MNHNS and CDR2 SASEGT. Trimming leaves V shorter by 6 bases and J shorter by 4 bases, with the junction holding 5 bases beyond the gene matches. Inclusive of the bounding cysteine and phenylalanine, the CDR3 is 15 residues long. Only the CDR3 part of the read is kept: 45 bases, read in frame from the first base. Every patient had bone marrow sampled at the time of active disease. Bone marrow mononuclear cells were isolated by Ficoll-Hypaque density gradient centrifugation. Myeloma plasma cells were removed and CD138-negative cells were obtained by negative selection following labeling with CD138 magnetic microbeads on a MACS separator. Flow cytometry with CD138 antibodies on an Attune NxT was used to check how pure the isolated cells were. TRIzol reagent was used to extract total RNA, which was then quantified with a NanoDrop spectrophotometer. Paired RNA-seq and IR-seq were performed on the CD138-negative bone marrow sample of each patient.

Recombination linked TRBV6-1 to TRBJ2-5; 13 of the junction bases match TRBD2. The receptor was isolated from a donor aged 40 or older with multiple myeloma. Material: a population of CD138-negative cells sorted from bone marrow. The sample's cell subset or site label is to be understood as: bone marrow mononuclear cells depleted of CD138+ plasma/myeloma cells by negative magnetic selection. This receptor carries the CDR3 CASSRLAGGRETQYF. The nucleotide sequence reads TGTGCCAGCAGCCGACTAGCGGGAGGCCGAGAGACCCAGTACTTC.